The 5 T cell receptor beta chains in this list originate from one sample, sequenced in a study of blood T cells in healthy people across ages. A J-beta primer mix and a sample-barcoded 5' primer were used in a second PCR of roughly 7 to 12 cycles. TCRdb independently ran MiXCR on the 5' RACE reads; one entry per CDR3 protein. This table holds around 1,500,000 distinct CDR3 sequences, roughly 28% found once. The material sequenced was blood. These TCRs come from a woman between 25 and 40 years old in good health.

As for this clonotype: The junction departs from the called germline gene at one end, perhaps through a read error. The chain links TRBV6-1 to TRBJ2-7; TRBD1 is a possible D gene (6 bases). CDR3 length: 15 residues. CDR1 MNHNS and CDR2 SASEGT come from the germline V gene. CDR3 loop: CANSEVGQGIYEQYF. The CDR3, as DNA: TGTGCCAACAGTGAAGTGGGACAAGGGATCTACGAGCAGTACTTC.

The V call is TRBV20-1, the J call TRBJ2-5, with 9 nucleotides matching TRBD2. With V trimmed by 4 bases and J by 5 bases, 8 bases remained unmatched. Germline V CDR1 and CDR2: DFQATT, SNEGSKA (reference sequence). The CDR3 runs to 14 residues. The CDR3 bases are TGCAGTGCTACACTAGCGGGTCATGGGGAGACCCAGTACTTC. This gives the protein CSATLAGHGETQYF.

This clonotype was seen more than once but under ten times. The chain recombines TRBV29-1 with TRBJ1-2; 7 nucleotides align to TRBD1. The J segment lost 4 bases and the V segment lost 8 bases, leaving 7 bases of the junction unmatched. Germline V CDR1 and CDR2: SQVTM, ANQGSEA. The CDR3 consists of 12 residues. For the CDR3, the DNA is TGCAGCACTCAGACAGGGATCTATGGCTACACCTTC. It specifies CSTQTGIYGYTF.

The V and J genes are TRBV2 and TRBJ1-5; TRBD1 aligns across 11 bases. The V and J ends lost 3 bases and 9 bases, in that order; junction bases with no gene match: 7. The germline CDR1 and CDR2 sequences are SNHLY and FYNNEI. This CDR3 spans 15 amino acids. This chain's CDR3 is CASSDRTGGVRPQHF. The CDR3 DNA is TGTGCCAGCAGTGACCGGACAGGGGGCGTAAGGCCCCAGCATTTT.

The V gene is TRBV5-1, the J gene TRBJ2-3, with 10 bases aligning to TRBD1. The germline CDR1 and CDR2 sequences are SGHRS and YFSETQ. The CDR3 has 19 amino acids. V lost 0 bases to trimming and J lost 2 bases; unmatched junction nucleotides: 12. CDR3 sequence reads: CASSLGWTGGVSNTDTQYF. In nucleotides, the CDR3 is TGCGCCAGCAGCTTGGGGTGGACAGGGGGAGTGAGCAACACAGATACGCAGTATTTT.